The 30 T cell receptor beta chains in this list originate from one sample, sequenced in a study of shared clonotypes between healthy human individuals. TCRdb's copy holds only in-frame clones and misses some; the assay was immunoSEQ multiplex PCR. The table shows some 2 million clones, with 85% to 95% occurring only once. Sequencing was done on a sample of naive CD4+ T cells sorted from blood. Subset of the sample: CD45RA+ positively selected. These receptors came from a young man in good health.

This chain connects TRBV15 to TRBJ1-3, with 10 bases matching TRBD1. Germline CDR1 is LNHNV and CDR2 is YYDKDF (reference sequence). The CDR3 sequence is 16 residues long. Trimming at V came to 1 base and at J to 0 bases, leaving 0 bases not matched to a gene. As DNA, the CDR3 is TGTGCCACCAGCAGAGGGGACAGGGGCTCTGGAAACACCATATATTTT. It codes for CATSRGDRGSGNTIYF.

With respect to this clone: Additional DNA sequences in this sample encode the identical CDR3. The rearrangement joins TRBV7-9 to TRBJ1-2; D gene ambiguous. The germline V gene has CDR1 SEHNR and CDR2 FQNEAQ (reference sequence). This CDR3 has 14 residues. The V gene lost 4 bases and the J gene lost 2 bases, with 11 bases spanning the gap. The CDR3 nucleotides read TGTGCCAGCAGCTCTAGCGGGGTCAACTATGGCTACACCTTC. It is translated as CASSSSGVNYGYTF.

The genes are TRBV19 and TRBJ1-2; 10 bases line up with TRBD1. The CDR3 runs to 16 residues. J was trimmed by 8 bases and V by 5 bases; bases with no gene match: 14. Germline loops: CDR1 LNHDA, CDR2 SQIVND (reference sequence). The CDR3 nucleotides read TGTGCCAGTAGTCCCGCCGGGACAGGGGTCGTCGGCGGCTACACCTTC. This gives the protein CASSPAGTGVVGGYTF.

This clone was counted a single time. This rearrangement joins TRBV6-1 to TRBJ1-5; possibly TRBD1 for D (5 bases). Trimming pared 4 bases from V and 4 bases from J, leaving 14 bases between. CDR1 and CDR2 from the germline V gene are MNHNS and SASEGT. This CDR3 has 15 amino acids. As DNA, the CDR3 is TGTGCCAGCAGTGTAGGTGGGACGACTAATCAGCCCCAGCATTTT. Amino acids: CASSVGGTTNQPQHF.

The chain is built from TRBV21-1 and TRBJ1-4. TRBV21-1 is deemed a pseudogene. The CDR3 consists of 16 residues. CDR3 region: CASSKEGGRTNEKLFF. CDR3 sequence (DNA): TGTGCCAGCAGCAAAGAAGGGGGGCGGACTAATGAAAAACTGTTTTTT.

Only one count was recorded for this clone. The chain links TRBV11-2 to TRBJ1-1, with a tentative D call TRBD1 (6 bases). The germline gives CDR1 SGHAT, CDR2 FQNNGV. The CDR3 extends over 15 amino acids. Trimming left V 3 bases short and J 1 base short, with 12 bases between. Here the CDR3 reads CASSFGRGWNTEAFF. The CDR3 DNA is TGTGCCAGCAGCTTCGGTAGGGGGTGGAACACTGAAGCTTTCTTT. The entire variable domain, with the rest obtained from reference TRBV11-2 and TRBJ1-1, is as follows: EAGVAQSPRYKIIEKRQSVAFWCNPISGHATLYWYQQILGQGPKLLIQFQNNGVVDDSQLPKDRFSAERLKGVDSTLKIQPAKLEDSAVYLCASSFGRGWNTEAFFGQGTRLTVV.

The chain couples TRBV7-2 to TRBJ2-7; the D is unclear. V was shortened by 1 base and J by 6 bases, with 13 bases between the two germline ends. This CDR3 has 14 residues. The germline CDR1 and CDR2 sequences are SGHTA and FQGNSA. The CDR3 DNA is TGTGCCAGCAGCTTAGTGTTCTATCCGTCCGAGCAGTACTTC. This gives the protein CASSLVFYPSEQYF.

The CDR3 bases are TGCAGCGTTGTCAGGACCGGGGAGCTGTTTTTT. It codes for CSVVRTGELFF. This chain uses TRBV29-1 with TRBJ2-2; no definite D call. Looked up from germline, CDR1 is SQVTM and CDR2 is ANQGSEA. The V gene lost 4 bases and the J gene lost 5 bases, with 5 bases spanning the gap. CDR3 length: 11 residues.

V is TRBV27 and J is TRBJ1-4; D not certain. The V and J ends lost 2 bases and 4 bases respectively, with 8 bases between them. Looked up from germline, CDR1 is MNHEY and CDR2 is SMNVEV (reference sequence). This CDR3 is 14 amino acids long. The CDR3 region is CASSLAGINEKLFF. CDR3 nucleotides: TGTGCCAGCAGTTTAGCGGGGATTAATGAAAAACTGTTTTTT. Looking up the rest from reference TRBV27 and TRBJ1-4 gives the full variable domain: EAQVTQNPRYLITVTGKKLTVTCSQNMNHEYMSWYRQDPGLGLRQIYYSMNVEVTDKGDVPEGYKVSRKEKRNFPLILESPSPNQTSLYFCASSLAGINEKLFFGSGTQLSVL.

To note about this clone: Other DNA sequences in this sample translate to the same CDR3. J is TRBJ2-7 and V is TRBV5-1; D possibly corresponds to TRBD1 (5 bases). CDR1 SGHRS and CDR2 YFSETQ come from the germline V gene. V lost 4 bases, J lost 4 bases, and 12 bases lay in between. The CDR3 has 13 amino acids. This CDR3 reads CASSPAGLYEQYF. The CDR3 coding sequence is TGCGCCAGCAGCCCCGCAGGGCTATACGAGCAGTACTTC.

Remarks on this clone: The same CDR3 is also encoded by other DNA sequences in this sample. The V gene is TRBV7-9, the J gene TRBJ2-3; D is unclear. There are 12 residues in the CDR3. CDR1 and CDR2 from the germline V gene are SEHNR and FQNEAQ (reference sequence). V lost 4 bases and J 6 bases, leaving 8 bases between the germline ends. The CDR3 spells CASSSSGDTQYF. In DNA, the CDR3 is TGTGCCAGCAGCTCCTCTGGGGATACGCAGTATTTT.

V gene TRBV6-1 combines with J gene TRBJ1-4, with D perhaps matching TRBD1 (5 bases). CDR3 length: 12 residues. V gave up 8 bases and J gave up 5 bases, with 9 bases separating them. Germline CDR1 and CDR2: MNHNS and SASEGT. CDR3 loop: CASRPGNEKLFF. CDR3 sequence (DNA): TGTGCCAGCCGACCAGGGAATGAAAAACTGTTTTTT.

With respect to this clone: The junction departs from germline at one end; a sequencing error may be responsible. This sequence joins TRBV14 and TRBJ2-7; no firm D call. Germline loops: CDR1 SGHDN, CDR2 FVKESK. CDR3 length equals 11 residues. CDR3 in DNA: TGTGCCAGCAGCCAAGTGGGTCTCCCCAACTTC. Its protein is CASSQVGLPNF.

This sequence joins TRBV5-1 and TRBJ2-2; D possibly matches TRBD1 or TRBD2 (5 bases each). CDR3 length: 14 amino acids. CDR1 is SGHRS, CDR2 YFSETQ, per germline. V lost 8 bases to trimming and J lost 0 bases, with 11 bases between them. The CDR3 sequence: CASGDVANTGELFF. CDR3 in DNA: TGCGCCAGTGGGGACGTCGCGAACACCGGGGAGCTGTTTTTT.

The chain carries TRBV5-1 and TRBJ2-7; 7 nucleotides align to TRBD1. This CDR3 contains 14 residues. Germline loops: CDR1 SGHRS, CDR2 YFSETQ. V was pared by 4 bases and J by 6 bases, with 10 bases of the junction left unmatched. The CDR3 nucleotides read TGCGCCAGCAGCGTCCGGGACAGAGGGTCCGAGCAGTACTTC. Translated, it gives CASSVRDRGSEQYF.

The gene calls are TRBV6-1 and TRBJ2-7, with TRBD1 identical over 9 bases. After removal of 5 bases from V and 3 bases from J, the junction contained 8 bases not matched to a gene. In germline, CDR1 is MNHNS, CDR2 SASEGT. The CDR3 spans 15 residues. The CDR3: CASSTTGTGSYEQYF. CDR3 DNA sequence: TGTGCCAGCAGTACCACCGGGACAGGGAGCTACGAGCAGTACTTC.

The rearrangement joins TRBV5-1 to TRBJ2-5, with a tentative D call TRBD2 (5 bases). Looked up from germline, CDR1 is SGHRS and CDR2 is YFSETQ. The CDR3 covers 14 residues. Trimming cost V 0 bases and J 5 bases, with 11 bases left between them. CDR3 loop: CASSLERSQETQYF. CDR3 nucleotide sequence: TGCGCCAGCAGCTTGGAGCGGTCCCAGGAGACCCAGTACTTC.

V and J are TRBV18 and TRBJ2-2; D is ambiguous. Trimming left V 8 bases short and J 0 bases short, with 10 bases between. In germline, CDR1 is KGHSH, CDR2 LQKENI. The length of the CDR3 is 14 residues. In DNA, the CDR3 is TGTGCCAGCCCCCTTTCCCCGAACACCGGGGAGCTGTTTTTT. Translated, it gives CASPLSPNTGELFF.

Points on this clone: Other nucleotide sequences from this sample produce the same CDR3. Here the CDR3 reads CASSLTYEQYF. The CDR3 DNA reads TGTGCCAGCAGCTTAACGTACGAGCAGTACTTC. The rearrangement joins TRBV11-2 to TRBJ2-7; D is unresolved. Germline V gene lookup returns CDR1 SGHAT and CDR2 FQNNGV. The germline V and J ends were trimmed by 2 bases and 4 bases, with 3 bases remaining between them. The length of the CDR3 is 11 residues.

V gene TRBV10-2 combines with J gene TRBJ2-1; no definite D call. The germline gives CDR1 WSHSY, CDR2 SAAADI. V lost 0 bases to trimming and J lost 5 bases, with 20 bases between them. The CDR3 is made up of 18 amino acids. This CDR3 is CASSESTRGLTADNEQFF. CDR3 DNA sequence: TGCGCCAGCAGTGAGTCGACTCGCGGTTTGACTGCTGACAATGAGCAGTTCTTC.

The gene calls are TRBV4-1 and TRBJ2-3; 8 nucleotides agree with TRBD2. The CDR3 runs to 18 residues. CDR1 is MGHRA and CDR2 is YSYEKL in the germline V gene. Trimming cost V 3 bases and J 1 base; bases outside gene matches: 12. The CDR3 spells CASSQILRQRGRTDTQYF. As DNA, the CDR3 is TGCGCCAGCAGCCAGATATTACGCCAGCGGGGGCGCACAGATACGCAGTATTTT.

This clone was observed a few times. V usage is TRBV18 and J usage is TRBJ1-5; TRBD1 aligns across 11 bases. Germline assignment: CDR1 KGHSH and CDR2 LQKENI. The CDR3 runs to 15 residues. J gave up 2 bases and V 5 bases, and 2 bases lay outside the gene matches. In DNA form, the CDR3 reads TGTGCCAGCTCAGGACAGGGGGCTGGCAATCAGCCCCAGCATTTT. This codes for CASSGQGAGNQPQHF.

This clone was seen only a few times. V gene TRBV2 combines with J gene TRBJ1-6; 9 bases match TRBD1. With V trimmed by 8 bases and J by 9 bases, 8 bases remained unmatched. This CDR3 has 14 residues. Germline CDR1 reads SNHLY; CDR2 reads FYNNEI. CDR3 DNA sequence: TGTGCCAGCCGCACAGGGGGCGGTGGTTCACCCCTCCACTTT. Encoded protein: CASRTGGGGSPLHF.

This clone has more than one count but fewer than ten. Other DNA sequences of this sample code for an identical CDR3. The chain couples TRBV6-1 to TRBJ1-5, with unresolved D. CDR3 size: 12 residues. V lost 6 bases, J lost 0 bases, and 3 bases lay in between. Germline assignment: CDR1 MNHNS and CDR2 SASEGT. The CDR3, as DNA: TGTGCCAGCAGAGATAGCAATCAGCCCCAGCATTTT. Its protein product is CASRDSNQPQHF.

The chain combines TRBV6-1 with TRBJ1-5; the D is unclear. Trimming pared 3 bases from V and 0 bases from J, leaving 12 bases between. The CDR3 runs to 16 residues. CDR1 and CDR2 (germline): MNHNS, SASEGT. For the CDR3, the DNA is TGTGCCAGCAGTGACCTAGAATTGTATAGCAATCAGCCCCAGCATTTT. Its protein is CASSDLELYSNQPQHF.

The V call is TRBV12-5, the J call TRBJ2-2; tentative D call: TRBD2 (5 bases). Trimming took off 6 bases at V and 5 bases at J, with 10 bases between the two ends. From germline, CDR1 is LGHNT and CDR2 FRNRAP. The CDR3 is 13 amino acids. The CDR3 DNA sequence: TGTGCTAGTGGCCCCCGGGAAACCGGGGAGCTGTTTTTT. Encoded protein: CASGPRETGELFF. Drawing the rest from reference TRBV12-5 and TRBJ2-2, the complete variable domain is DARVTQTPRHKVTEMGQEVTMRCQPILGHNTVFWYRQTMMQGLELLAYFRNRAPLDDSGMPKDRFSAEMPDATLATLKIQPSEPRDSAVYFCASGPRETGELFFGEGSRLTVL.

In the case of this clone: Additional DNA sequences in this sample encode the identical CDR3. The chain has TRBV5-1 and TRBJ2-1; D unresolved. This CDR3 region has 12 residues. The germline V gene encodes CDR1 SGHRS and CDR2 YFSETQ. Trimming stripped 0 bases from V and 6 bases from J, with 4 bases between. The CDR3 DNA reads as TGCGCCAGCAGCTTGGCCCTCAATGAGCAGTTCTTC. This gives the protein CASSLALNEQFF.

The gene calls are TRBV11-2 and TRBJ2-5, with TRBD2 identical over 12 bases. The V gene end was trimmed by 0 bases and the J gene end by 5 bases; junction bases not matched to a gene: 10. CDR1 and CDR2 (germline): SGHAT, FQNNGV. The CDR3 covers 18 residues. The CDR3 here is CASSLDRLAGGPGETQYF. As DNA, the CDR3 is TGTGCCAGCAGCTTAGATCGGCTAGCGGGAGGGCCGGGTGAGACCCAGTACTTC.

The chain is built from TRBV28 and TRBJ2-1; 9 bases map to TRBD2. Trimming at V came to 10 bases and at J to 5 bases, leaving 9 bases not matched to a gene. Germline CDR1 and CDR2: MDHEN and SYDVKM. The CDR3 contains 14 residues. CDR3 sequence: CAIRRGGVHNEQFF. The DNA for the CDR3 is TGTGCCATCCGGCGGGGGGGCGTCCACAATGAGCAGTTCTTC.

The CDR3 loop reads CASRLGLAGGTDTQYF. As DNA, the CDR3 is TGTGCCAGCAGACTGGGACTAGCGGGGGGTACAGATACGCAGTATTTT. V gene TRBV5-6 combines with J gene TRBJ2-3, with 15 bases that match TRBD2. Per the germline V gene, CDR1 is SGHDT and CDR2 is YYEEEE. The CDR3 sequence is 16 residues long. V trimming: 5 bases; J trimming: 3 bases; junction bases outside the gene matches: 4.